This TCR beta chain was captured by sequencing in a study of shared clonotypes between healthy human individuals. About the study: Each donor had three CD4 naive, three CD4 memory, two CD8 naive and one CD8 memory plate.

The V gene's germline CDR1 is MDHEN and CDR2 SYDVKM. The CDR3 is 14 amino acids. With 6 bases removed from V and 3 bases from J, the gap between germline ends came to 12 bases. Overall study findings and caveats: Generation probability values for non-shared clonotypes were lower than those for clonotypes shared by all four donors. Deeper or shallower sequencing was expected to change how clonotypes are shared among donors.

A deep-level run was used for the assay. Assay: immunoSEQ multiplex PCR; the TCRdb copy retains only in-frame clones and omits some. The sample consists of 2 million to 2.5 million clones, approximately 93% of them appearing once. Worth noting for this clone: Its antigen remains unidentified.

This chain links TRBV28 with TRBJ1-5, with a possible D match to TRBD1 (6 bases). This TCR derives from a man aged 18 to 35 in good health. Some clones in this sample may be carry-over from other donors' samples. Sequenced: naive CD4+ T cells from PBMCs. Subset defined: CD45RA+ positively selected. The CDR3, as DNA: TGTGCCAGCAGGAGGACAGCGGACAATCAGCCCCAGCATTTT. Translation: CASRRTADNQPQHF.